This paragraph covers one T cell receptor beta chain sequence. Its antigen is undetermined. A junction boundary mismatches the germline segment, possibly from a read error. This entry comes from a study of T-cell reconstitution after alpha-beta-depleted transplantation in children. Notes on the study in general: About two months after transplant, alpha-beta T cells reportedly came from several hundred expanded graft clones. Once a year had passed after transplant, T-cell counts and diversity came mostly from newly produced T cells. It was surviving recipient T cells and thymic progenitors that gave some patients high TCRbeta diversity at day 60.

Unique molecular identifiers were incorporated when the TCRbeta library was constructed. MiXCR was run by TCRdb on the PCR reads, yielding one entry per CDR3 protein. The table records 700,000 to 950,000 distinct CDR3 sequences, 16% of them present only once. This TCR was recovered from a male patient aged 10 to 17 who had a stem cell transplant for acute lymphoblastic leukemia, so the T cells may come from the graft donor. Material: PBMCs, mostly from graft donor cells, obtained 360 days after TCRalphabeta/CD19-depleted stem cell transplant.

CDR3 residues: CASSYSGTGERKLFF. In nucleotides, the CDR3 is TGTGCCAGCAGCTACTCCGGGACAGGGGAAAGAAAACTGTTTTTT. The chain combines TRBV6-5 with TRBJ1-4; 10 bases align to TRBD1. This CDR3 comprises 15 residues. Germline-derived CDR1 and CDR2 are MNHEY and SVGAGI.